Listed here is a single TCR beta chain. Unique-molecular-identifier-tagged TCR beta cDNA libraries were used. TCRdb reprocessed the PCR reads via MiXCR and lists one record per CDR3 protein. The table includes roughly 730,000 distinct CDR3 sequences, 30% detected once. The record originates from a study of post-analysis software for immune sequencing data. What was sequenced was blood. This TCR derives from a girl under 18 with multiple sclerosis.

The CDR3 DNA reads as TGTGCCAGCAGCCAAGTGAGGGGGGGTGAAAAACTGTTTTTT. This codes for CASSQVRGGEKLFF. The chain has TRBV28 and TRBJ1-4; TRBD1 is a possible D gene (6 bases). The V gene's germline CDR1 is MDHEN and CDR2 SYDVKM. This CDR3 spans 14 amino acids. The V and J ends lost 6 bases and 7 bases respectively, with 15 bases between them.